Detailed here is one T cell receptor beta chain. The antigen remains undetermined. This sample stems from a study of identical twins. General observations from the study: Conclusions leaned on cross-sectional statistical analysis and did not track the same donors over time. Insertion counts were lower in abundant cord blood beta clonotypes, a trend that memory repertoires did not show. Beta out-of-frame sequences displayed a weaker excess of sharing between twins.

The CDR3 totals 15 residues. The V gene end was trimmed by 6 bases and the J gene end by 1 base; junction bases not matched to a gene: 7. The germline CDR1 and CDR2 sequences are SQVTM and ANQGSEA. A universal primer binding site was introduced by template switching. The final cDNA contained unique molecular identifiers. TCRdb re-analysed the 5' RACE reads in MiXCR, keeping a single row per CDR3 protein. This sample carries 640,000 or so distinct CDR3 sequences, less than 7% of them seen once, and the ten largest clones take 1.5% to 2%. Sequencing used naive T cells sorted from blood. The chain carries TRBV29-1 and TRBJ2-7, with 12 bases matching TRBD1. The TCR comes from a man in his late teens or twenties in good health. CDR3 sequence (DNA): TGCAGCGTGGGACAGGGGGCGGATTCGTCCTACGAGCAGTACTTC. It yields the protein CSVGQGADSSYEQYF.